This T cell receptor beta chain came from a study of tumor-infiltrating lymphocytes in primary liver carcinoma. From 20-30 mg of unsorted bulk tissue, DNA and RNA were co-extracted together. All of the tumor samples contained over 80% viable tumor cells. Study conclusions and caveats: Pairs comparing tumor with adjacent tissue or blood overlapped less than pairs drawn from tumor regions.

With respect to this clonotype: Its target is unknown.

This CDR3 is built from 14 residues. CDR1 is SQVTM and CDR2 is ANQGSEA in the germline V gene. Deletions cut 6 bases from V and 6 bases from J, with 15 bases between. The investigators made TCR beta cDNA from about 510 ng total RNA, using a constant-region primer. Employing slightly modified ARM-PCR, three nested multiplex PCR rounds were run, and these gave rise to the TCR beta libraries. PCR rounds one and two used TRBV1-TRBV30 forward primers with a C-beta reverse primer for around 11 cycles each. TCRdb reprocessed the multiplex PCR reads with MiXCR, giving one entry per CDR3 protein. The profile shows approximately 47,000 distinct CDR3 sequences, about 73% of them singletons.

The sample taken for sequencing was liver tumor tissue from sampling region 3. Subset of the sample: tumor region T3, left-lateral pole. The chain joins TRBV29-1 to TRBJ1-6; unclear D gene. The receptor comes from a man aged 35 to 55 with primary liver carcinoma and hepatitis B virus infection. The CDR3 here is CSVRYPSGNSPLHF. CDR3 DNA sequence: TGCAGCGTCAGGTACCCCTCCGGTAATTCACCCCTCCACTTT.